Given below is one T cell receptor beta chain in context. This sample is drawn from a study of T cells expressing NK-cell markers. This CDR3 region has 17 residues. CDR1 is MNHNS, CDR2 SASEGT, per germline. TCRdb reprocessed the 5' RACE reads and keeps a single row for each CDR3 protein, giving no DNA. The specimen's table records 300,000 to 450,000 distinct CDR3 sequences. The chain carries TRBV6-1 and TRBJ2-5; TCRdb calls TRBD2, which cannot be checked without DNA. This receptor was obtained from a man aged 18-70 years in good health. Sequencing input: blood T cells: a sorted CD56 or NKG2C T cell subset, CD4+ or CD8+ T cells, or bulk PBMC T cells (not recorded which). The CDR3: CASSEGASGLNLETQYF.